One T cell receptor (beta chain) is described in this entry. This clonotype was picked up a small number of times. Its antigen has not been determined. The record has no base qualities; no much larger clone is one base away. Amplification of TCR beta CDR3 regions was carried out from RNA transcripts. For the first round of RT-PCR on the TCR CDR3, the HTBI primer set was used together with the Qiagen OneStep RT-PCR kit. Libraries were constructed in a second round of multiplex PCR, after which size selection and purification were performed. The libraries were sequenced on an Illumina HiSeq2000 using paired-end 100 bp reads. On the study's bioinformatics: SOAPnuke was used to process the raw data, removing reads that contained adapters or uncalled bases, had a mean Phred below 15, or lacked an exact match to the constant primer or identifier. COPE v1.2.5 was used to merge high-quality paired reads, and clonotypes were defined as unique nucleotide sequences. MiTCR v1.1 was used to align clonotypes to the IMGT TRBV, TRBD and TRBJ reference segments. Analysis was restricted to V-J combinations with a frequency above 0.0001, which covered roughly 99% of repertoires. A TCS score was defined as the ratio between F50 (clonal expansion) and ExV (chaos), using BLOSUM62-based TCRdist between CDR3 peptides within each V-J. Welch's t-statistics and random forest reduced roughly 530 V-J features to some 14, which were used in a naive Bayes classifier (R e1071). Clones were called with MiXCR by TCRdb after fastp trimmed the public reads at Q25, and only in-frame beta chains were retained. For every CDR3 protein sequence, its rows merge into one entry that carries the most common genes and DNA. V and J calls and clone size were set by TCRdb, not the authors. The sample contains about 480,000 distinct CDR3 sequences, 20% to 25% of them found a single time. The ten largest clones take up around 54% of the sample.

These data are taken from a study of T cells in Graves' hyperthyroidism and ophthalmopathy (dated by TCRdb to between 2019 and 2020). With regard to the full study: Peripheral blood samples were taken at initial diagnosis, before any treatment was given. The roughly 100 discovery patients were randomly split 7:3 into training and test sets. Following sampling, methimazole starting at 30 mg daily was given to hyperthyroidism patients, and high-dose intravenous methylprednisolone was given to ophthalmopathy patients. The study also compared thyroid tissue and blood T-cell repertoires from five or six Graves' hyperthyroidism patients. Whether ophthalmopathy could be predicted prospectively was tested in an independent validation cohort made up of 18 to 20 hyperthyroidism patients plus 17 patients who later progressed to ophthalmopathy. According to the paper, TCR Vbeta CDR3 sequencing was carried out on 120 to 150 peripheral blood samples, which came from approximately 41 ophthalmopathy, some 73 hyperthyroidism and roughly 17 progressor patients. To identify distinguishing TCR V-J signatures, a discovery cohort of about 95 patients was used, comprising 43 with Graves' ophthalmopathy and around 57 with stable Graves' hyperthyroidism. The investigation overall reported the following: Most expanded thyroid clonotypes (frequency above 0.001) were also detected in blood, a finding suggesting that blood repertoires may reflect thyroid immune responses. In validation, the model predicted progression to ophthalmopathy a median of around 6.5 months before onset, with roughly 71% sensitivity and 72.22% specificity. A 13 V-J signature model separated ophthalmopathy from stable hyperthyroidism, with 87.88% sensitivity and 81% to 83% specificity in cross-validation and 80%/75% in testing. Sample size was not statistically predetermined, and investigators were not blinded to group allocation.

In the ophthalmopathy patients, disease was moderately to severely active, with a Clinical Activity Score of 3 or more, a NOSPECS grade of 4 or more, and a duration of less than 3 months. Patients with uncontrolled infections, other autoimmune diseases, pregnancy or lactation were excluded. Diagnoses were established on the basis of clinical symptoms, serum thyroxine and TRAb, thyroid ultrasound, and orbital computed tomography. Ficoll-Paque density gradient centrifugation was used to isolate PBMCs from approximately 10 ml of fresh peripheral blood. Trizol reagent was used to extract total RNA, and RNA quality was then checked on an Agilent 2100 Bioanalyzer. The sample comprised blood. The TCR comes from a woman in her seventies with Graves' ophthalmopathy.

CDR3 reads: CAWSASVGELFF. Read as DNA, the sequence is TGTGCCTGGTCAGCTTCCGTCGGGGAGCTGTTTTTT. The rearranged segments are TRBV30 and TRBJ2-2; the D gene remains uncertain. In the germline V gene (reference sequence), CDR1 corresponds to GTSNPN and CDR2 to SVGIG. The CDR3, from cysteine to phenylalanine, totals 12 residues. The DNA shown is the 36-base CDR3, in frame from base 1. The V and J ends are trimmed by 5 bases and 7 bases, leaving 11 bases between them.